The source of this T cell receptor (beta chain) is a study of T cell changes during pregnancy in multiple sclerosis (dated by TCRdb to about 2019). Regarding the research as a whole: In women with multiple sclerosis, the researchers looked at how the T cell repertoire shifted as pregnancy progressed.

This clone has a single count. The antigen it binds to is not known. No quality values exist for individual bases; no much larger clone is one base distant. The cysteine opens and the phenylalanine closes a CDR3 of 22 amino acids. Just CDR3 DNA is preserved here, 66 bases in frame from base 1. Trimmed from V: 4 bases; trimmed from J: 2 bases; junction bases lacking a gene match: 23. Reading the germline V gene gives CDR1 SGDLS and CDR2 YYNGEE. The library was obtained by the immunoSEQ multiplex PCR assay. TCRdb provides this immuneACCESS table in a form limited to in-frame rearrangements. Some clones are lacking; in checked studies, under half of them reflect an unresolved V gene, and why the rest are absent is not known. The sample includes around 38,000 clones, with about 92% observed a single time. The leading ten clones occupy 5.5% of the sample.

The origin of this receptor is a female donor with multiple sclerosis, enrolled in a pregnancy study. The specimen was CD8+ T cells from peripheral blood mononuclear cells, collected in the third trimester of pregnancy. The rearranged segments are TRBV9 and TRBJ2-2; the central 10 bases match TRBD2. In nucleotides, the sequence is TGTGCCAGCAGCTCCCCTGGAGCGCAAAGCGGGAGGGCCCTATCTAACACCGGGGAGCTGTTTTTT. This codes for CASSSPGAQSGRALSNTGELFF.